What follows describes a single TCR beta chain. The entry originates in a study of control samples from healthy donors and cancer patients. This table comes from immunoSEQ multiplex PCR, and its TCRdb copy is limited to in-frame clones, with some not included. The table includes some 89,000 clones, 86% detected once. This TCR derives from a man aged 30 to 39 in good health. The sequencing sample was made of blood.

CDR3 region: CASSLYPNRVKGSTEAFF. The CDR3 DNA reads TGTGCCAGCAGTTTATACCCCAACAGGGTAAAGGGATCCACTGAAGCTTTCTTT. The chain has TRBV27 and TRBJ1-1; a weak D match, TRBD1 (6 bases). V was pared by 1 base and J by 4 bases, with 22 bases between. Germline V gene lookup returns CDR1 MNHEY and CDR2 SMNVEV (reference sequence). This CDR3 has 18 residues.